Given below is one T cell receptor beta chain in context. Its specificity is not known. cDNA came from about 0.5 to 1 ug RNA primed by random hexamers. By means of immunoSEQ multiplex PCR, TCR beta CDR3 spanning 54 Vbeta and 13 Jbeta underwent amplification. Each CDR3 protein is one row after TCRdb ran MiXCR on the immunoSEQ multiplex PCR reads. Counted here are tens of thousands of distinct CDR3 sequences, about 94% occurring once; the ten biggest clones make up roughly 0.88%. This specimen belongs to a study of CD8 T cells in Susac syndrome. Sequencing of TCR beta was carried out in blood CD8+ and CD4+ T cells. Study conclusions and caveats: Susac CD8+ cells expanded clonally the most in TEMRA cells and in active patients.

Germline V CDR1 and CDR2: SGHNT, YENEEA. Trimming cost V 4 bases and J 6 bases; bases outside gene matches: 4. CDR3 length: 13 residues. What was sequenced was CD8+ T cells from PBMCs. This sequence joins TRBV11-3 and TRBJ2-7, with 9 bases matching TRBD2. This clonotype originated in a human donor with Susac syndrome. The CDR3 region has the DNA TGTGCCAGCAGCTCTGGGACTAGCAGCGAGCAGTACTTC. It yields the protein CASSSGTSSEQYF. Supplemented by reference TRBV11-3 and TRBJ2-7, the full variable domain reads EAGVVQSPRYKIIEKKQPVAFWCNPISGHNTLYWYLQNLGQGPELLIRYENEEAVDDSQLPKDRFSAERLKGVDSTLKIQPAELGDSAVYLCASSSGTSSEQYFGPGTRLTVT.